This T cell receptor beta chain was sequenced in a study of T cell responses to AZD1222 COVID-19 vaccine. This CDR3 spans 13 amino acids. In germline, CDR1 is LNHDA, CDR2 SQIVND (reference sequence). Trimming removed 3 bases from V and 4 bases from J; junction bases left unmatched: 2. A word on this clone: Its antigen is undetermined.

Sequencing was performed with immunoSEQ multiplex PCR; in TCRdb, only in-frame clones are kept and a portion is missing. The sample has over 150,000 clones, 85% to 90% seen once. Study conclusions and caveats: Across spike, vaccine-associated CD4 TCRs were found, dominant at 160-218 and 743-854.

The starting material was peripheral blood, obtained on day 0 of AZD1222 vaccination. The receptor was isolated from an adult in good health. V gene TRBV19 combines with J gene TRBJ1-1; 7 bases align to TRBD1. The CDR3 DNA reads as TGTGCCAGTAGTATGGCAGGGGGCACTGAAGCTTTCTTT. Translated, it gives CASSMAGGTEAFF.